The source of this T cell receptor beta chain is a study of shared clonotypes between healthy human individuals. Germline loops: CDR1 MNHNS, CDR2 SASEGT. The V and J ends lost 4 bases and 3 bases respectively, with 12 bases between them. The CDR3 is made up of 14 amino acids. TCRdb's copy holds only in-frame clones and misses some; the assay was immunoSEQ multiplex PCR. The sample lists 1,400,000 or so clones; around 98.5% were seen once. The chain uses TRBV6-1 and TRBJ1-1; no clear D. The specimen sequenced was naive CD4+ T cells sorted from blood. The subset here: CD45RA+ positively selected. This clonotype was sampled from a man aged 25-40 years in good health. The CDR3 sequence: CASSGWGVHTEAFF. The CDR3 DNA follows: TGTGCCAGCAGTGGATGGGGAGTTCACACTGAAGCTTTCTTT.